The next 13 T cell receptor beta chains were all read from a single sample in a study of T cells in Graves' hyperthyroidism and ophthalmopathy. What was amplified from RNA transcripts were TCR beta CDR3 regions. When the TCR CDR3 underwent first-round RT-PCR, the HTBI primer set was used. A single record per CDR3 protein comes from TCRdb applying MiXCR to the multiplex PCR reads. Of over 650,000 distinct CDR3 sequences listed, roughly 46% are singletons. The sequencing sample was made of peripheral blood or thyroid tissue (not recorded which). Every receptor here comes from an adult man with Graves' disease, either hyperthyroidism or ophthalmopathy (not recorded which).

This CDR3 reads CASSSTRWVYGYTF. CDR3 DNA: TGTGCCAGCAGCTCGACCCGGTGGGTCTATGGCTACACCTTC. The chain employs TRBV11-2 and TRBJ1-2; D gene unclear. V gave up 4 bases and J gave up 4 bases, with 13 bases separating them. Germline loops: CDR1 SGHAT, CDR2 FQNNGV. The CDR3 sequence is 14 residues long. The variable domain in full, completed from reference TRBV11-2 and TRBJ1-2, reads EAGVAQSPRYKIIEKRQSVAFWCNPISGHATLYWYQQILGQGPKLLIQFQNNGVVDDSQLPKDRFSAERLKGVDSTLKIQPAKLEDSAVYLCASSSTRWVYGYTFGSGTRLTVV.

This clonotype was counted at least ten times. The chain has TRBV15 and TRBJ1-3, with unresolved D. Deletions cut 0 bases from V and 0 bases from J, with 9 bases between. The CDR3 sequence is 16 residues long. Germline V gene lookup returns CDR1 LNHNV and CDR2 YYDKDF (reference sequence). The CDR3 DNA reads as TGTGCCACCAGCAGAGATCAGTTGAGCTCTGGAAACACCATATATTTT. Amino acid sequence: CATSRDQLSSGNTIYF.

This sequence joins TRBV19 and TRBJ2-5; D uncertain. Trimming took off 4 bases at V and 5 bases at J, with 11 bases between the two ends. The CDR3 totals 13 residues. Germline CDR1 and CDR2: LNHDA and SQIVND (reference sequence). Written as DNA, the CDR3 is TGTGCCAGTAGTACAGACGCTTGGGAGACCCAGTACTTC. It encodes CASSTDAWETQYF.

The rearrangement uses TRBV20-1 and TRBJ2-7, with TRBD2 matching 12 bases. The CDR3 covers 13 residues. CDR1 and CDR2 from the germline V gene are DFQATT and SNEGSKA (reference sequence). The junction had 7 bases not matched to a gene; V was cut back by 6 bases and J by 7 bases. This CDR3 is CSAASGGAREQYF. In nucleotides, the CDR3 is TGCAGTGCAGCTAGCGGGGGGGCCCGGGAGCAGTACTTC.

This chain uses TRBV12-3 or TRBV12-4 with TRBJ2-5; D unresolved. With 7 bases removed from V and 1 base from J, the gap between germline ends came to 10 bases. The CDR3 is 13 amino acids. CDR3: CASNRRLQETQYF. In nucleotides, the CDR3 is TGTGCCAGCAACCGCCGTCTCCAAGAGACCCAGTACTTC.

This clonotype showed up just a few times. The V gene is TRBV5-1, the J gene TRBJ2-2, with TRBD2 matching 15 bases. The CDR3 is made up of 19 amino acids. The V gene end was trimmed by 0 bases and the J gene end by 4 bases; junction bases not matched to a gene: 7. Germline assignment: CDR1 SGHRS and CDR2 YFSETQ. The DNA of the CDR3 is TGCGCCAGCAGCTTGGATGGACTAGCGGGAGGGCCGGGCACCGGGGAGCTGTTTTTT. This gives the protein CASSLDGLAGGPGTGELFF.

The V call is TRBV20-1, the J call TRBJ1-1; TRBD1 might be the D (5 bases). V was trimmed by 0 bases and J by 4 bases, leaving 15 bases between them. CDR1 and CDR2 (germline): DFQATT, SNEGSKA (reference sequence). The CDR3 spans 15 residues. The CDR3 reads CSARDTGTTGTEAFF. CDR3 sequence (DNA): TGCAGTGCTAGAGACACCGGGACGACGGGCACTGAAGCTTTCTTT.

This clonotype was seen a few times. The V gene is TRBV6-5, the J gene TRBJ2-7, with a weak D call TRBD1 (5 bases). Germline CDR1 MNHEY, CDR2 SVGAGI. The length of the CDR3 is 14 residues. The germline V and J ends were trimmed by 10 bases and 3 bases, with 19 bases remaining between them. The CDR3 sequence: CATRVTAYLYEQYF. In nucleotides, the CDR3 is TGTGCCACCCGTGTGACAGCCTATCTCTACGAGCAGTACTTC.

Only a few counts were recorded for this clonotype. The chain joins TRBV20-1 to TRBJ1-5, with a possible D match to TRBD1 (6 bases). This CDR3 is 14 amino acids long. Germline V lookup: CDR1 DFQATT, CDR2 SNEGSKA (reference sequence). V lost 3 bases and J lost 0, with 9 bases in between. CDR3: CSARTGHSNQPQHF. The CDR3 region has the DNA TGCAGTGCTAGGACAGGACATAGCAATCAGCCCCAGCATTTT.

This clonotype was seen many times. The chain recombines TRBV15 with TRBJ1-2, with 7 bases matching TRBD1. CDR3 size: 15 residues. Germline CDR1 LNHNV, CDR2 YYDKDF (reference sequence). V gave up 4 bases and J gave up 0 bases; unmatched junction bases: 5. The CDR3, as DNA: TGTGCCACCAGCACGCCGGGACAGACTAACTATGGCTACACCTTC. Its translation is CATSTPGQTNYGYTF.

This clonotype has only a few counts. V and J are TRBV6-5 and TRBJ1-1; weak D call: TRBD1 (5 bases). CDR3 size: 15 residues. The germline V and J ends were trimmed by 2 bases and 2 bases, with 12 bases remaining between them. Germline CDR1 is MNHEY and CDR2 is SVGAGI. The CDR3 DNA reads TGTGCCAGCAGTTACGAACTCAGGGACAACACTGAAGCTTTCTTT. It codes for CASSYELRDNTEAFF.

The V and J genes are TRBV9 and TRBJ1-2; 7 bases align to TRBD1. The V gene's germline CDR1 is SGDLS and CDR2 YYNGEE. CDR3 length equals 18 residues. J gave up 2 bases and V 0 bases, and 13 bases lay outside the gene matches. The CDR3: CASSVDVAGGRPNYGYTF. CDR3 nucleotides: TGTGCCAGCAGCGTAGACGTCGCAGGGGGTCGTCCCAACTATGGCTACACCTTC. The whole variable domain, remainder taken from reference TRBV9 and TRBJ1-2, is DSGVTQTPKHLITATGQRVTLRCSPRSGDLSVYWYQQSLDQGLQFLIQYYNGEERAKGNILERFSAQQFPDLHSELNLSSLELGDSALYFCASSVDVAGGRPNYGYTFGSGTRLTVV.

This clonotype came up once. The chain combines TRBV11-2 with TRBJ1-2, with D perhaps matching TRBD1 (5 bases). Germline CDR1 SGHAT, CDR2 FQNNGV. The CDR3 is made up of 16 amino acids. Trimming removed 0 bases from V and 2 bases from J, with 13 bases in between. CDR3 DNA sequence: TGTGCCAGCAGCTTAGATTCGGGACGCAGGAACTATGGCTACACCTTC. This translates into CASSLDSGRRNYGYTF.